The 5 T cell receptor beta chains presented below share a single source sample, sequenced in a study of CD8+CD57+ T cells in acquired aplastic anemia. The TCR beta profiling, which covered VDJ combination and CDR3 sequence, was carried out using genomic DNA as the template. Via MiXCR, TCRdb re-called the reads, giving one row per CDR3 protein. The sample consists of 200,000 to 300,000 distinct CDR3 sequences, 70% to 85% of them appearing once. Sequencing involved patients with CD8+CD57+ cell expansion previously shown by flow cytometry. The sequencing input was sorted CD4+, CD8+, or CD8+CD57+ T cells (not recorded which) from PBMCs. The source is a human donor with aplastic anemia.

Comments on this clonotype: This is likely a read error, given that the CDR3 carries no conserved phenylalanine or tryptophan at its end. Because the CDR3's place on the DNA is in doubt, the DNA is left out and the CDR3 is given as listed by TCRdb. V usage is TRBV10-3 and J usage is TRBJ1-4; the DNA was not used to check the table's D call, TRBD1. The CDR3 contains 17 residues when both ends are counted. CDR1 is ENHRY, CDR2 SYGVKD, per germline. CDR3: CAISESQGESIPEYLLC.

This chain uses TRBV7-9 with TRBJ2-5, with a tentative D call TRBD2 (5 bases). Trimming removed 8 bases at V and 11 bases at J, with 27 bases between. CDR1 and CDR2 from the germline V gene are SEHNR and FQNEAQ (reference sequence). This CDR3 has 15 amino acids. The CDR3, as DNA: TGTGCCAGCTGTTCTACCGGTACTTGGGGAGTGGCGCAGTACTTC. Protein sequence: CASCSTGTWGVAQYF.

Comments on this clonotype: The final CDR3 position lacks the conserved phenylalanine or tryptophan, pointing to a likely read error. Because the CDR3's place on the DNA is in doubt, the DNA is left out and the CDR3 is given as listed by TCRdb. This chain links TRBV9 with TRBJ2-1; TRBD2 was called by the table and not checked on the DNA. Germline loops: CDR1 SGDLS, CDR2 YYNGEE. The CDR3 adds up to 13 amino acids, both ends counted. The CDR3 is CASSVTGIHDSRY.

The sample holds a few counts of this clonotype. The chain recombines TRBV7-9 with TRBJ2-1; D is perhaps TRBD1 or TRBD2 (5 bases each). Germline V CDR1 and CDR2: SEHNR, FQNEAQ (reference sequence). V was cut by 11 bases and J by 1 base, with 15 bases left in between. The CDR3 spans 14 residues. The CDR3 nucleotides are TGTGCCCCCCCTAGGGACCATTCCTACAATGAGCAGTTCTTC. Protein: CAPPRDHSYNEQFF.

The rearrangement uses TRBV5-5 and TRBJ2-1, with D perhaps matching TRBD1 or TRBD2 (5 bases each). The CDR3 consists of 16 residues. Per germline, CDR1 SGHKS and CDR2 YYEKEE (reference sequence). V gave up 3 bases and J gave up 8 bases, with 21 bases separating them. CDR3 in amino acids: CASSSIIDGANYEQFF. CDR3 sequence (DNA): TGTGCCAGCAGCTCCATTATTGACGGGGCCAACTATGAGCAGTTCTTC. The full variable domain, its missing parts supplied by reference TRBV5-5 and TRBJ2-1, is DAGVTQSPTHLIKTRGQQVTLRCSPISGHKSVSWYQQVLGQGPQFIFQYYEKEERGRGNFPDRFSARQFPNYSSELNVNALLLGDSALYLCASSSIIDGANYEQFFGPGTRLTVL.